Listed below are T cell receptor beta chains from one sample, sequenced in a study of early T cells in non-severe SARS-CoV-2 infection. TCRdb re-called the 5' RACE reads with MiXCR, one entry per CDR3 protein. The repertoire includes about 60,000 distinct CDR3 sequences, around 6% of them detected once, and roughly 7% sits in the top ten. Sequencing used whole blood. All receptors come from an adult who was a healthcare worker with PCR-confirmed SARS-CoV-2 infection or an uninfected control (not recorded which). Each CDR3 is given with its conserved first and last residue. D genes are given only for firm matches. Rows give clone size only sometimes, using once, few, many, or a class for an expanded clone.

V,size,D,J,CDR3,DNA
TRBV10-3,few,.,TRBJ2-7,CAISPRGDHEQYF,TGTGCGATCAGCCCCAGGGGGGACCACGAGCAGTACTTC
TRBV29-1,many,TRBD1,TRBJ1-1,CSSKGPRQGGTEAFF,TGCAGCTCCAAGGGTCCCCGGCAGGGGGGCACTGAAGCTTTCTTT
TRBV20-1,many,.,TRBJ2-7,CSARTPQSSYEQYF,TGCAGTGCTAGGACACCTCAAAGCTCCTACGAGCAGTACTTC
TRBV4-2,many,TRBD2,TRBJ2-7,CASSQAAPGLAILYEQYF,TGTGCCAGCAGCCAGGCCGCACCGGGACTAGCGATATTATACGAGCAGTACTTC
TRBV27,many,.,TRBJ1-2,CASSSVGGGFGYTF,TGTGCCAGCAGCTCTGTCGGAGGAGGCTTTGGCTACACCTTC
TRBV15,few,.,TRBJ2-7,CATSRVGSTSYEQYF,TGTGCCACCAGCAGAGTGGGGTCGACCTCCTACGAGCAGTACTTC
TRBV6-2/TRBV6-3,.,TRBD2,TRBJ2-7,CASSPAAGGLYEQYF,TGTGCCAGCAGTCCCGCAGCGGGGGGTTTATACGAGCAGTACTTC
TRBV6-5,few,.,TRBJ2-5,CASSPPGVRETQYF,TGTGCCAGCAGTCCCCCGGGAGTAAGGGAGACCCAGTACTTC
TRBV5-1,many,.,TRBJ1-2,CASSFGQTYGYTF,TGCGCCAGCAGCTTCGGACAGACCTATGGCTACACCTTC
TRBV9,.,.,TRBJ2-3,CASSLETDTQYF,TGTGCCAGCAGCCTCGAAACAGATACGCAGTATTTT
TRBV7-2,.,TRBD2,TRBJ2-3,CASSFLRTSGGVAAVDTQYF,TGTGCCAGCAGCTTCTTAAGGACTAGCGGGGGCGTCGCCGCGGTGGATACGCAGTATTTT
TRBV12-3/TRBV12-4,many,.,TRBJ2-1,CASSSQGNEQFF,TGTGCCAGCAGTTCTCAGGGTAATGAGCAGTTCTTC
TRBV12-3/TRBV12-4,many,.,TRBJ2-1,CASSSPGGRVNEQFF,TGTGCCAGCAGTTCCCCGGGTGGCCGGGTCAATGAGCAGTTCTTC
TRBV18,.,.,TRBJ2-7,CASSVRRDEQYF,TGTGCCAGCTCGGTCCGGAGGGACGAGCAGTACTTC
TRBV5-4,.,.,TRBJ2-5,CASSLGGTLSETQYF,TGTGCCAGCAGCTTGGGGGGGACCCTTTCCGAGACCCAGTACTTC
TRBV5-1,many,.,TRBJ2-7,CASSLAKGYEQYF,TGCGCCAGCAGCTTGGCCAAGGGGTACGAGCAGTACTTC
TRBV3-1,many,.,TRBJ1-5,CASSQEGRVGSNQPQHF,TGTGCCAGCAGCCAAGAAGGGAGGGTGGGGAGCAATCAGCCCCAGCATTTT
TRBV5-6,.,TRBD2,TRBJ2-3,CASSLERGPPDTQYF,TGTGCCAGCAGCTTAGAGCGGGGGCCTCCGGATACGCAGTATTTT
TRBV7-2,few,.,TRBJ2-3,CASSPVRPPDTQYF,TGTGCCAGCAGCCCGGTACGTCCACCAGATACGCAGTATTTT
TRBV6-6,few,.,TRBJ2-1,CASSYVSRGDNEQFF,TGTGCCAGCAGTTACGTTTCGAGGGGGGACAATGAGCAGTTCTTC
TRBV20-1,.,TRBD2,TRBJ2-3,CSARGGGAADTQYF,TGCAGTGCCAGGGGCGGGGGGGCGGCAGATACGCAGTATTTT
TRBV6-5,many,.,TRBJ1-4,CASSNRAGEKLFF,TGTGCCAGCAGTAACAGGGCCGGTGAAAAACTGTTTTTT
TRBV6-6,many,.,TRBJ2-6,CASRRGAGANVLTF,TGTGCCAGCAGACGAGGGGCTGGGGCCAACGTCCTGACTTTC
TRBV9,many,.,TRBJ1-5,CASSVDTNQPQHF,TGTGCCAGCAGCGTAGACACGAATCAGCCCCAGCATTTT
TRBV29-1,many,.,TRBJ2-3,CSVEDQANTQYF,TGCAGCGTTGAAGATCAGGCGAATACGCAGTATTTT
TRBV6-2/TRBV6-3,.,TRBD1,TRBJ1-1,CASRTLRRDRGLGTEAFF,TGTGCCAGCAGAACCTTACGTCGGGACAGGGGGCTCGGCACTGAAGCTTTCTTT
TRBV24-1,many,.,TRBJ1-5,CATSAPGLFNQPQHF,TGTGCCACCAGTGCCCCAGGACTCTTTAATCAGCCCCAGCATTTT
TRBV10-3,.,.,TRBJ2-3,CAISDKLGPDTQYF,TGTGCCATCAGTGATAAGCTGGGGCCAGATACGCAGTATTTT
TRBV11-2,many,TRBD2,TRBJ2-3,CASSRREGADTQYF,TGTGCCAGCAGCCGTCGGGAGGGTGCGGATACGCAGTATTTT
TRBV7-2,.,.,TRBJ1-1,CASSFRRNTEAFF,TGTGCCAGCAGCTTTAGGCGGAACACTGAAGCTTTCTTT
TRBV20-1,many,TRBD1,TRBJ1-2,CSARPGQGSYGYTF,TGCAGTGCTAGACCCGGACAGGGAAGCTATGGCTACACCTTC
TRBV13,many,.,TRBJ2-7,CASSSLESHYEQYF,TGTGCCAGCAGCTCCCTAGAATCTCATTACGAGCAGTACTTC
TRBV5-4,few,.,TRBJ1-2,CASSPVGRFNYGYTF,TGTGCCAGCAGCCCAGTTGGCAGATTTAACTATGGCTACACCTTC
TRBV24-1,many,TRBD2,TRBJ2-1,CATSAVWGGPYNEQFF,TGTGCCACCAGTGCCGTGTGGGGGGGACCCTACAATGAGCAGTTCTTC
TRBV20-1,few,TRBD2,TRBJ2-5,CSAFAGGQETQYF,TGCAGTGCGTTCGCGGGGGGCCAAGAGACCCAGTACTTC
TRBV9,.,.,TRBJ2-4,CASSPHKEEFKNIQYF,TGTGCCAGCAGCCCCCACAAGGAGGAATTCAAAAACATTCAGTACTTC
TRBV29-1,many,.,TRBJ2-3,CSVAGSSTDTQYF,TGCAGCGTTGCGGGCAGCAGCACAGATACGCAGTATTTT
TRBV5-1,many,.,TRBJ2-5,CASSSSSRGGETQYF,TGCGCCAGCAGCTCGTCTTCCCGGGGCGGGGAGACCCAGTACTTC
TRBV20-1,many,.,TRBJ1-4,CSPSMARSGTNEKLFF,TGCAGTCCTAGTATGGCCCGATCGGGTACTAATGAAAAACTGTTTTTT
TRBV7-9,many,.,TRBJ2-7,CASSSGVHQGSYEQYF,TGTGCCAGCAGCTCGGGTGTCCATCAGGGCTCCTACGAGCAGTACTTC
TRBV5-1,many,.,TRBJ2-1,CASSLAGSNEQFF,TGCGCCAGCAGCTTAGCAGGGTCCAATGAGCAGTTCTTC
TRBV5-1,.,.,TRBJ1-2,CASSSVPGQYGYTF,TGCGCCAGCAGCTCGGTGCCGGGACAATATGGCTACACCTTC
TRBV20-1,.,TRBD1,TRBJ1-1,CSARPGILIKGQGANTEAFF,TGCAGTGCCCGCCCAGGAATCCTCATTAAAGGACAGGGGGCGAACACTGAAGCTTTCTTT
TRBV7-4,many,.,TRBJ1-5,CASSLEWAPRHSNQPQHF,TGTGCCAGCAGCTTAGAGTGGGCACCGAGGCATAGCAATCAGCCCCAGCATTTT
TRBV7-9,many,.,TRBJ2-2,CASSLGRNTGELFF,TGTGCCAGCAGCTTAGGACGGAACACCGGGGAGCTGTTTTTT
TRBV5-1,many,.,TRBJ2-1,CASSLGLTALYNEQFF,TGCGCCAGCAGCTTGGGACTGACTGCTCTCTACAATGAGCAGTTCTTC
TRBV14,.,.,TRBJ2-5,CASRAEGQETQYF,TGTGCCAGCAGAGCGGAGGGGCAAGAGACCCAGTACTTC
TRBV6-5,.,TRBD1,TRBJ1-1,CASSYEGGRTEAFF,TGTGCCAGCAGTTACGAAGGGGGCCGAACTGAAGCTTTCTTT
TRBV6-6,.,.,TRBJ2-3,CASSYPPWLRAGSTDTQYF,TGTGCCAGCAGTTACCCCCCGTGGTTGCGTGCGGGAAGCACAGATACGCAGTATTTT
TRBV28,many,TRBD2,TRBJ2-3,CASTLFAGGISAGDTQYF,TGTGCCAGCACCCTATTCGCCGGCGGAATCTCAGCGGGGGATACGCAGTATTTT
TRBV4-1,many,TRBD1,TRBJ1-1,CASSQGGQGARTEAFF,TGCGCCAGCAGCCAAGGAGGCCAGGGGGCGAGAACTGAAGCTTTCTTT
TRBV6-6,.,TRBD1,TRBJ1-5,CASRTGQSNQPQHF,TGTGCCAGCAGGACGGGACAGAGCAATCAGCCCCAGCATTTT
TRBV9,once,TRBD2,TRBJ2-3,CASSVDLAGGPIDTQYF,TGTGCCAGCAGCGTAGATCTAGCGGGAGGGCCTATAGATACGCAGTATTTT
TRBV20-1,many,.,TRBJ1-1,CSAREDENTEAFF,TGCAGTGCTAGGGAGGACGAGAACACTGAAGCTTTCTTT
TRBV4-3,few,.,TRBJ1-1,CASSQELGILMNTEAFF,TGCGCCAGCAGCCAAGAGCTTGGGATCCTTATGAACACTGAAGCTTTCTTT